The rows below give T cell receptor beta chains drawn from one sample of a study of cytomegalovirus exposure and HLA in healthy donors. Sequenced by immunoSEQ multiplex PCR; TCRdb stores in-frame clones only, minus some. The sample holds about 100,000 clones, 75% to 85% seen once. Input material: PBMCs. These receptors originate from a female donor in good health and CMV-seropositive. CDR3s include the opening cysteine and the closing phenylalanine or tryptophan.

v_call	j_call	cdr3_aa
TRBV4-1	TRBJ2-1	CASSQVSSGNEQFF
TRBV19	TRBJ2-7	CASSTTGAGASSYEQYF
TRBV7-2	TRBJ2-7	CASSPEGAGSYEQYF
TRBV6-4	TRBJ1-5	CASSSERNQPQHF
TRBV11-2	TRBJ2-7	CASSLGPGQVFDEQYF
TRBV11-2	TRBJ2-2	CASSLAGTGELFF
TRBV9	TRBJ1-2	CASRRTGVDYGYTF
TRBV4-1	TRBJ2-2	CATGGPGELFF
TRBV29-1	TRBJ2-1	CSVEDGGGTYNEQFF
TRBV29-1	TRBJ2-3	CSVHTLLAGTQYF
TRBV6-4	TRBJ2-3	CASRPGTGGRDTQYF
TRBV28	TRBJ1-1	CASSWGEGREAFF
TRBV7-6	TRBJ2-3	CASSRPAGTSGGMSTDTQYF
TRBV18	TRBJ1-2	CASSPGGQGKNYGYTF
TRBV6-5	TRBJ1-3	CASIDSFGNTIYF
TRBV6-1	TRBJ1-2	CASSEPGVLYGYTF
TRBV7-9	TRBJ1-1	CASSPRTATTEAFF
TRBV30	TRBJ1-1	CAWSVEETEAFF
TRBV7-2	TRBJ2-5	CASSLAGGPGETQYF
TRBV6-5	TRBJ2-6	CASSRNRAGANGLTF
TRBV7-2	TRBJ2-1	CASSPGLAFSEQFF
TRBV5-4	TRBJ1-2	CASSWGTGGVFTF
TRBV18	TRBJ1-1	CASSPSARGNTEAFF
TRBV4-2	TRBJ1-2	CASSQEVAVPEDGYTF
TRBV6-5	TRBJ2-5	CASSPRKETQYF
TRBV30	TRBJ1-3	CAWSVPRRGNTIYF
TRBV7-9	TRBJ2-5	CASSPPLQETQYF
TRBV11-2	TRBJ2-5	CASRNQGRETQYF
TRBV25-1	TRBJ2-1	CASSDLTGEGYNEQFF
TRBV5-1	TRBJ2-2	CASGRGGATNTGELFF
TRBV7-8	TRBJ1-5	CASSLVGTTYQPQHF
TRBV7-9	TRBJ2-5	CASSTTSGLAQLSQETQYF
TRBV27	-	CASSLLSGTKAYEQYF
TRBV19	TRBJ1-2	CASRPTGQGYGYTF
TRBV28	TRBJ2-3	CASETGVPDTQYF
TRBV4-1	TRBJ2-3	CASSQEGAAGGPDTQYF
TRBV5-8	TRBJ1-6	CASSLGGENSPLHF
TRBV29-1	TRBJ2-2	CSVDGSYTGELFF
TRBV5-1	TRBJ2-7	CASSQGLAGPSEQYF
TRBV27	TRBJ2-7	CASSLNEARGYEQYF